This T cell receptor beta chain was retrieved from a study of CD8+ T cells in alopecia areata. Treatment noted: oral pan-JAK inhibitor, 5-10 mg twice daily. CD4+ and CD8+ T cells were sorted from PBMCs. Extracted RNA was reverse transcribed, and the resulting cDNA served as sequencing template. Only in-frame clones appear in the TCRdb table, and some are missing; sequencing was by immunoSEQ multiplex PCR. The table records some 240,000 clones, about 57% of them present only once. The CDR3 covers 15 residues. The germline CDR1 and CDR2 sequences are SGHRS and YFSETQ. Trimming removed 5 bases from V and 0 bases from J, with 9 bases in between. As to this clone: Its specificity is not known.

General study results and limits: With just one nonresponder, it is still uncertain whether baseline CD8+ expansion relates to response. Scalp and blood samples kept many expanded lesional clones throughout tofacitinib.

The chain has TRBV5-1 and TRBJ2-6, with unresolved D. Source: CD4+ T cells sorted from blood, taken at week 4, from a patient treated with tofacitinib. The TCR sequence derives from a human donor with alopecia areata. The CDR3 bases are TGCGCCAGCAGGCCACTGATCTCTGGGGCCAACGTCCTGACTTTC. Residues: CASRPLISGANVLTF. Filled out from reference TRBV5-1 and TRBJ2-6, the complete variable domain reads KAGVTQTPRYLIKTRGQQVTLSCSPISGHRSVSWYQQTPGQGLQFLFEYFSETQRNKGNFPGRFSGRQFSNSRSEMNVSTLELGDSALYLCASRPLISGANVLTFGAGSRLTVL.